This paragraph covers one T cell receptor beta chain sequence. Its antigen is as yet unknown. Measured with immunoSEQ multiplex PCR; TCRdb has only the in-frame clones, and not every one. The sample yields some 62,000 clones, 76% seen once. The CDR3 spans 11 residues. The germline CDR1 and CDR2 sequences are KGHSH and LQKENI. Trimming removed 2 bases at V and 13 bases at J, with 9 bases between. The sample originates from a study of T cell responses to AZD1222 COVID-19 vaccine. On the study more broadly: Analysis merged second doses at about 4 or about 12 weeks. Study-level results: Clonal diversity may have been underestimated in mostly white British donors. Epitopes outside B.1.351 and B.1.1.7 mutated regions reportedly drew nearly half of spike TCRs.

The TCR originated in an adult in good health. This chain uses TRBV18 with TRBJ2-1; a weak D match, TRBD1 (5 bases). Here the sequenced sample was peripheral blood, taken on day 0 of AZD1222 vaccination. The CDR3 bases are TGTGCCAGCTCACCAGGGGCAGACCAGTTCTTC. It yields the protein CASSPGADQFF.